This T cell receptor (beta chain) was sequenced in a study of siplizumab effects on memory and regulatory T cells. Method: immunoSEQ multiplex PCR; TCRdb's copy keeps in-frame clones and lacks some. This sample carries roughly 92,000 clones, 85% to 95% of them seen once, and the ten largest clones take approximately 1.2%. CDR3 length: 15 residues. V dropped 4 bases and J dropped 6 bases, with 16 bases sitting between them. Per the germline V gene, CDR1 is LNHDA and CDR2 is SQIVND (reference sequence). Study-wide points: Confirmation that proliferating Tregs from siplizumab cultures had suppressive function was not obtained.

Remarks on this clone: Its antigen is not known.

The chain links TRBV19 to TRBJ2-1, with D perhaps matching TRBD2 (6 bases). This receptor was identified in a human donor in good health. The specimen was non-Treg CD4+ T cells sorted from blood. The DNA of the CDR3 is TGTGCCAGTAGTACCCTGTTTTCGGGAGTCAATGAGCAGTTCTTC. Translated: CASSTLFSGVNEQFF.